This is a list of T cell receptor beta chains from one sample in a study of blood T cell repertoires in COVID-19. TCRdb keeps only in-frame clones here, not all; method: immunoSEQ multiplex PCR. The table includes hundreds of thousands of clones, roughly 86% detected once. Sequencing was done on a sample of peripheral blood. All receptors derive from a man aged 65 to 85 with acute or convalescent COVID-19. Each CDR3 is given with its conserved first and last residue. Each record gives: CDR3 DNA, CDR3 protein, V gene, D gene, clone size, J gene. D genes are given only for firm matches. Size is omitted from some rows. Given values are once, few, many or a class for expanded clones.

CDR3 DNA: TGTGCCAGCAGGGAACACCCTAGACAGGGGCAGCAGTACTTC; CDR3 protein: CASREHPRQGQQYF; V gene: TRBV2; D gene: TRBD1; clone size: -; J gene: TRBJ2-7
CDR3 DNA: TGTGCCAGCGGCGACAGGCTAGAACCCTACGAGCAGTACTTC; CDR3 protein: CASGDRLEPYEQYF; V gene: TRBV2; D gene: -; clone size: -; J gene: TRBJ2-7
CDR3 DNA: TGTGCCAGCAGCCCACTAGCGGGGTACAATGAGCAGTTCTTC; CDR3 protein: CASSPLAGYNEQFF; V gene: TRBV7-9; D gene: TRBD2; clone size: -; J gene: TRBJ2-1
CDR3 DNA: TGTGCCAGCAGTTCTCCTCTCGGTGCGGGGGCCTACAATGAGCAGTTCTTC; CDR3 protein: CASSSPLGAGAYNEQFF; V gene: TRBV28; D gene: TRBD2; clone size: -; J gene: TRBJ2-1
CDR3 DNA: TGTGCCAGCAGCGTAGCGGCAGGATTCACAGATACGCAGTATTTT; CDR3 protein: CASSVAAGFTDTQYF; V gene: TRBV9; D gene: -; clone size: -; J gene: TRBJ2-3
CDR3 DNA: TGTGCCAGCAGCCCCGGAGAGGCGATCTATGGCTACACCTTC; CDR3 protein: CASSPGEAIYGYTF; V gene: TRBV6-2/TRBV6-3; D gene: -; clone size: -; J gene: TRBJ1-2
CDR3 DNA: TGTGCCAGCAGTTACTCTAGCGGGAGTTTCTCAGAGACCCAGTACTTC; CDR3 protein: CASSYSSGSFSETQYF; V gene: TRBV6-2/TRBV6-3; D gene: TRBD2; clone size: -; J gene: TRBJ2-5
CDR3 DNA: TGTGCCAGTAGTACATCCTTAGCGGGGAGTTACTACGAGCAGTACTTC; CDR3 protein: CASSTSLAGSYYEQYF; V gene: TRBV19; D gene: TRBD2; clone size: few; J gene: TRBJ2-7
CDR3 DNA: TGCAGCGTTGGTGGAGGGGATTCACCCCTCCACTTT; CDR3 protein: CSVGGGDSPLHF; V gene: TRBV29-1; D gene: -; clone size: once; J gene: TRBJ1-6
CDR3 DNA: TGCGCCAGCAGCGCCAATCGGACAGGGGGCAGAGAGACCCAGTACTTC; CDR3 protein: CASSANRTGGRETQYF; V gene: TRBV10-1; D gene: TRBD1; clone size: few; J gene: TRBJ2-5
CDR3 DNA: TGTGCCAGCAGCTTGCCTAACAGGGTTTCTGATGGCTACACCTTC; CDR3 protein: CASSLPNRVSDGYTF; V gene: TRBV5-4; D gene: -; clone size: -; J gene: TRBJ1-2
CDR3 DNA: TGTGCCATCAGACCACTTTCGACAGCCATGAACACTGAAGCTTTCTTT; CDR3 protein: CAIRPLSTAMNTEAFF; V gene: TRBV10-3; D gene: -; clone size: few; J gene: TRBJ1-1
CDR3 DNA: TGCGCCAGCAGCGGGGTAGCGGGGGGCTACGAGCAGTACTTC; CDR3 protein: CASSGVAGGYEQYF; V gene: TRBV5-1; D gene: TRBD2; clone size: -; J gene: TRBJ2-7
CDR3 DNA: TGCGCCAGCAGCTTGGACCAGGGTGCCTACGAGCAGTACTTC; CDR3 protein: CASSLDQGAYEQYF; V gene: TRBV5-1; D gene: -; clone size: -; J gene: TRBJ2-7
CDR3 DNA: TGTGCCAGCAGCCCCCGGGACAGGCCTCCCTACGAGCAGTACTTC; CDR3 protein: CASSPRDRPPYEQYF; V gene: TRBV6-2/TRBV6-3; D gene: TRBD1; clone size: -; J gene: TRBJ2-7
CDR3 DNA: TGTGCCAGCAGCTCCGAAGGGGGTTACACCGGGGAGCTGTTTTTT; CDR3 protein: CASSSEGGYTGELFF; V gene: TRBV7-2; D gene: -; clone size: few; J gene: TRBJ2-2